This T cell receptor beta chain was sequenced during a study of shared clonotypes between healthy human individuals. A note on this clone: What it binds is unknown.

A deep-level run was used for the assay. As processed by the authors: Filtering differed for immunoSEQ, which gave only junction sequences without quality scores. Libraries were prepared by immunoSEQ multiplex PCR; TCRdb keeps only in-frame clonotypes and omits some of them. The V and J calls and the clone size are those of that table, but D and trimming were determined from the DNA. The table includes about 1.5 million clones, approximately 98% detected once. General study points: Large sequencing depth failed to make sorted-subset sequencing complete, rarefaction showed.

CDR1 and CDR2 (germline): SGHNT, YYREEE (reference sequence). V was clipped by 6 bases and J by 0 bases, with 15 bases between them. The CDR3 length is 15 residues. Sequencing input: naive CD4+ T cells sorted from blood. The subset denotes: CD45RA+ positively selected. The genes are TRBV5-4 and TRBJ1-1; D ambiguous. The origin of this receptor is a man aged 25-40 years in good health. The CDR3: CASNPEFAVNTEAFF. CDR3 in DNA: TGTGCCAGCAATCCTGAATTTGCGGTGAACACTGAAGCTTTCTTT. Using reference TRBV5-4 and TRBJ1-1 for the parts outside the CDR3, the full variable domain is ETGVTQSPTHLIKTRGQQVTLRCSSQSGHNTVSWYQQALGQGPQFIFQYYREEENGRGNFPPRFSGLQFPNYSSELNVNALELDDSALYLCASNPEFAVNTEAFFGQGTRLTVV.